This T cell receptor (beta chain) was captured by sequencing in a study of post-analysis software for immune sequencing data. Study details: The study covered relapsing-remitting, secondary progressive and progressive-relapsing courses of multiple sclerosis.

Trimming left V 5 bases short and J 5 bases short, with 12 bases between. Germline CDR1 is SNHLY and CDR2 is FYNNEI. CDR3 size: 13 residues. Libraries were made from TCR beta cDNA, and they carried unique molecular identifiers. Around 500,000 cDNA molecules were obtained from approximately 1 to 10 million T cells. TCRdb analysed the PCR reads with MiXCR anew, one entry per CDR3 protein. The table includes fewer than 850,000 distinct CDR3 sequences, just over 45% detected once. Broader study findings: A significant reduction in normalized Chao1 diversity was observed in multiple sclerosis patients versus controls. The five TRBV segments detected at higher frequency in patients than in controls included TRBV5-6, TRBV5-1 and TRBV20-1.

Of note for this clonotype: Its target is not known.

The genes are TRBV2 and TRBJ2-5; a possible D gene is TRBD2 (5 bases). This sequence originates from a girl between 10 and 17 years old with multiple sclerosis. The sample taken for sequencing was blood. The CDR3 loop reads CASSPPTGETQYF. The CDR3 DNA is TGTGCCAGCAGTCCTCCTACGGGGGAGACCCAGTACTTC.